Listed below are T cell receptor beta chains from one sample, sequenced in a study of T-cell reconstitution after alpha-beta-depleted transplantation in children. TCRdb called the PCR reads again in MiXCR, with one record for every CDR3 protein. The profile shows 610,000 or so distinct CDR3 sequences, 27% of them singletons. Sequencing was performed on PBMCs, taken before TCRalphabeta/CD19-depleted stem cell transplant. These receptors were collected from a boy younger than two with Wiskott-Aldrich syndrome, due to receive a stem cell transplant. The CDR3 runs from the conserved cysteine through the conserved F or W. A D gene is named only where the DNA matches it firmly. The size field is filled for only some rows; it gives once, few, many or a size class.

j_gene: TRBJ2-4; v_gene: TRBV12-3/TRBV12-4; abundance: .; d_gene: .; CDR3aa: CASSLRTVLAKNIQYF
j_gene: TRBJ2-3; v_gene: TRBV29-1; abundance: .; d_gene: TRBD2; CDR3aa: CSVDSGASTDTQYF
j_gene: TRBJ1-1; v_gene: TRBV29-1; abundance: .; d_gene: .; CDR3aa: CSADDGNTEAFF
j_gene: TRBJ2-7; v_gene: TRBV5-1; abundance: few; d_gene: TRBD2; CDR3aa: CASSPRRAGVGEQYF
j_gene: TRBJ2-2; v_gene: TRBV6-2/TRBV6-3; abundance: .; d_gene: TRBD2; CDR3aa: CASSFRGRGHGELFF
j_gene: TRBJ2-1; v_gene: TRBV7-6; abundance: few; d_gene: .; CDR3aa: CASSIRSSSYNEQFF
j_gene: TRBJ2-1; v_gene: TRBV24-1; abundance: .; d_gene: .; CDR3aa: CATSDSRLAYNEQFF
j_gene: TRBJ2-3; v_gene: TRBV20-1; abundance: few; d_gene: TRBD2; CDR3aa: CSARDPGLASTDTQYF
j_gene: TRBJ2-3; v_gene: TRBV5-1; abundance: .; d_gene: .; CDR3aa: CASSRISKVASTDTQYF
j_gene: TRBJ1-5; v_gene: TRBV12-5; abundance: few; d_gene: .; CDR3aa: CASGLVWRASNQPQHF
j_gene: TRBJ2-2; v_gene: TRBV7-8; abundance: .; d_gene: TRBD1; CDR3aa: CASSLMGQGGGELFF
j_gene: TRBJ2-3; v_gene: TRBV5-1; abundance: few; d_gene: TRBD2; CDR3aa: CASLGLAGTDTQYF
j_gene: TRBJ2-1; v_gene: TRBV19; abundance: .; d_gene: TRBD2; CDR3aa: CASLKTSASYNEQFF
j_gene: TRBJ2-1; v_gene: TRBV7-9; abundance: .; d_gene: .; CDR3aa: CASSLARGGSYNEQFF
j_gene: TRBJ2-7; v_gene: TRBV5-4; abundance: .; d_gene: .; CDR3aa: CASSFWQERGEQYF
j_gene: TRBJ2-4; v_gene: TRBV3-1; abundance: .; d_gene: .; CDR3aa: CASSPGIGGSLAKNIQYF
j_gene: TRBJ2-1; v_gene: TRBV5-1; abundance: few; d_gene: .; CDR3aa: CASSEAMGGEQFF
j_gene: TRBJ2-1; v_gene: TRBV27; abundance: .; d_gene: .; CDR3aa: CASRTGTFPLSSYNEQFF
j_gene: TRBJ1-4; v_gene: TRBV18; abundance: few; d_gene: .; CDR3aa: CASSPIVGNANEKLFF
j_gene: TRBJ1-6; v_gene: TRBV27; abundance: .; d_gene: TRBD1; CDR3aa: CASKMRQGVVSPLHF
j_gene: TRBJ1-6; v_gene: TRBV4-1; abundance: .; d_gene: .; CDR3aa: CASSGRESSPLHF
j_gene: TRBJ2-7; v_gene: TRBV20-1; abundance: .; d_gene: TRBD1; CDR3aa: CSARPGTGVYEQYF
j_gene: TRBJ1-3; v_gene: TRBV29-1; abundance: .; d_gene: .; CDR3aa: CSVVSGFGNTIYF
j_gene: TRBJ2-7; v_gene: TRBV20-1; abundance: .; d_gene: .; CDR3aa: CSAGSPTGNPHEQYF
j_gene: TRBJ2-2; v_gene: TRBV5-1; abundance: many; d_gene: .; CDR3aa: CASSLEVTGELFF
j_gene: TRBJ2-3; v_gene: TRBV3-1; abundance: few; d_gene: .; CDR3aa: CASSQVQGLDTQYF
j_gene: TRBJ1-2; v_gene: TRBV5-1; abundance: .; d_gene: .; CDR3aa: CASSFGSYGYTF
j_gene: TRBJ1-2; v_gene: TRBV27; abundance: few; d_gene: TRBD1; CDR3aa: CASRQQGNYGYTF
j_gene: TRBJ2-7; v_gene: TRBV27; abundance: .; d_gene: TRBD1; CDR3aa: CASSLSKGQGFYEQYF
j_gene: TRBJ1-1; v_gene: TRBV7-9; abundance: few; d_gene: .; CDR3aa: CASSTLREGTEAFF
j_gene: TRBJ2-3; v_gene: TRBV5-1; abundance: .; d_gene: .; CDR3aa: CASSLGYRTDTQYF
j_gene: TRBJ1-6; v_gene: TRBV5-1; abundance: few; d_gene: TRBD1; CDR3aa: CASSSQGQYNSPLHF
j_gene: TRBJ2-2; v_gene: TRBV29-1; abundance: .; d_gene: .; CDR3aa: CSVGLRGNTGELFF